This TCR beta chain stems from a study of PD-1 blockade in classical Hodgkin lymphoma. The junction had 6 bases not matched to a gene; V was cut back by 6 bases and J by 4 bases. The CDR3 is 14 amino acids. CDR1 and CDR2 from the germline V gene are KGHSH and LQKENI. Time point here: cycle 4 day 1 (C4D1), after less than seven weeks of nivolumab. Exposure to brentuximab vedotin varied, and each patient had relapsed following autologous stem cell transplantation. Here immunoSEQ multiplex PCR was the method, and the copy in TCRdb shows in-frame clones only, minus some. The sample has around 60,000 clones; about 90% are singletons.

This TCR derives from a human donor with classical Hodgkin lymphoma. The sequenced sample was peripheral blood mononuclear cells (PBMCs), obtained before the fourth cycle of nivolumab. The chain uses TRBV18 and TRBJ2-3; 8 positions match TRBD1. The CDR3 loop is CASSPRGLADTQYF. CDR3 DNA: TGTGCCAGCTCCCCCAGGGGGCTGGCAGATACGCAGTATTTT.